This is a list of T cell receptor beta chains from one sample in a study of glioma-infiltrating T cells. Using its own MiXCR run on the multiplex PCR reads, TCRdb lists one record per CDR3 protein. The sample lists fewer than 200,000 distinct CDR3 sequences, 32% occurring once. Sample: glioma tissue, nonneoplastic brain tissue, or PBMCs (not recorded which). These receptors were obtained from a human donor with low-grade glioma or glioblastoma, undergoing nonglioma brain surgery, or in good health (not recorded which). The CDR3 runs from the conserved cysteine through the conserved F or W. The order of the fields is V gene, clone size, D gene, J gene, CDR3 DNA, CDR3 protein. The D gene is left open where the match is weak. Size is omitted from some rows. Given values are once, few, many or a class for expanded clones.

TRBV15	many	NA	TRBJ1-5	TGTGCCACCAGCAGAGATGGAGGCAGGAGCAATCAGCCCCAGCATTTT	CATSRDGGRSNQPQHF
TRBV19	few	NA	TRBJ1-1	TGTGCCAGTAGTATAACGGGAGGGAACACTGAAGCTTTCTTT	CASSITGGNTEAFF
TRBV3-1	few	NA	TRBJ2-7	TGTGCCAGCAGCCAAGATCGAGAAGCTGCCTACGAGCAGTACTTC	CASSQDREAAYEQYF
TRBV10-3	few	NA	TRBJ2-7	TGTGCCATCATGTCCAATTACGAGCAGTACTTC	CAIMSNYEQYF
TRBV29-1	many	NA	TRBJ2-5	TGCAGCGTTGCGGTGGCAGAAGAGACCCAGTACTTC	CSVAVAEETQYF
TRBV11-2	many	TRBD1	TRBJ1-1	TGTGCCAGCAGCCGGACCCCGGATTGGACAGGGGGCGCTGGGACTGAAGCTTTCTTT	CASSRTPDWTGGAGTEAFF
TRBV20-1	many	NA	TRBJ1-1	TGCAGTGCTGGACCACAGGGACATAACACTGAAGCTTTCTTT	CSAGPQGHNTEAFF
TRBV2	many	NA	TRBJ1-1	TGTGCCAGCAGAACAGGGTTGAACACTGAAGCTTTCTTT	CASRTGLNTEAFF
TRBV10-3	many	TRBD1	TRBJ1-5	TGTGCCATCAGTGAGACATATGGGACAGGGGATCAGCCCCAGCATTTT	CAISETYGTGDQPQHF
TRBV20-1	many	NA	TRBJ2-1	TGCAGTGCCTACCGTAATGAGCAGTTCTTC	CSAYRNEQFF
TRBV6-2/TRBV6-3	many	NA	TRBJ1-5	TGTGCCAGCCGGACAGTTCGCAATGGTGATCAGCCCCAGCATTTT	CASRTVRNGDQPQHF
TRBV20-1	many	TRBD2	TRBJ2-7	TGCAGTGCTAGAGGACTAGCGGGAACCTCCTACGAGCAGTACTTC	CSARGLAGTSYEQYF
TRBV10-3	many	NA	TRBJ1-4	TGTGCCATCAGTGAAGCGGGGGGGGCTGGTGAAAAACTGTTTTTT	CAISEAGGAGEKLFF
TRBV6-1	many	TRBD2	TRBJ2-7	TGTGCCAGCACCCTAGCGGGCTCCTACGAGCAGTACTTC	CASTLAGSYEQYF
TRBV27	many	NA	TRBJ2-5	TGTGCCAGCAGTTTATCATGGACACAGGAGACCCAGTACTTC	CASSLSWTQETQYF
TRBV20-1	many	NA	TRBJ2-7	TGCAGTGCTTGGGACCGCTACGAGCAGTACTTC	CSAWDRYEQYF
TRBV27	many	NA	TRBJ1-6	TGTGCCAGCAGTTTATCGATGCAGCTTTCACCCCTCCACTTT	CASSLSMQLSPLHF
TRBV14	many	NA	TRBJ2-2	TGTGCCAGCACCTCCCATCCAACCGGGGAGCTGTTTTTT	CASTSHPTGELFF
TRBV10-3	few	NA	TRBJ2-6	TGTGCCATCAGTGAGTCGATCTTGGGCCGATCTGGGGCCAACGTCCTGACTTTC	CAISESILGRSGANVLTF
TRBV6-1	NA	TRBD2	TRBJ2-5	TGTGCCATTAAGCGGGGGGGGGAGACCCAGTACTTC	CAIKRGGETQYF
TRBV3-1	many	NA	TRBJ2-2	TGTGCCAGCACAGGACTATCCACCGGGGAGCTGTTTTTT	CASTGLSTGELFF
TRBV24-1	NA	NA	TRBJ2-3	TGTGCCACCAGTGACGAAAACGGGGATAAGCAGTATTTT	CATSDENGDKQYF
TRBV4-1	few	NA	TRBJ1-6	TGCGCCAGCAGCCAATCCGGGGGACAATTCTCCTATAATTCACCCCTCCACTTT	CASSQSGGQFSYNSPLHF
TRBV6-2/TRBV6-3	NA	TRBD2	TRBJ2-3	TGTGCCAGCAGTTACCGACTAGCGGGAGGCACAGATACGCAGTATTTT	CASSYRLAGGTDTQYF
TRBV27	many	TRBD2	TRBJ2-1	TGTGCCAGCAGTCCTTTAGCGGGGAGCTCCTACAATGAGCAGTTCTTC	CASSPLAGSSYNEQFF
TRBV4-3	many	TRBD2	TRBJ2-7	TGCGCCAGCAGCCAAGAGGGGAGGGGTGAGCAGTACTTC	CASSQEGRGEQYF
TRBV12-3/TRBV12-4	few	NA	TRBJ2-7	TGTGCCAGCAGTTTTGCGGTGTCCTACGAGCAGTACTTC	CASSFAVSYEQYF
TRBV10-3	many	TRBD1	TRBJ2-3	TGTGCCATCAGTGAGGAGGGGGCCACAGATACGCAGTATTTT	CAISEEGATDTQYF
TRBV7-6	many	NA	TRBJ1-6	TGTGCCAGCAGCCGAGATAATTCACCCCTCCACTTT	CASSRDNSPLHF
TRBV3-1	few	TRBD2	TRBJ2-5	TGTGCCAGCTGTCCGACTAGCGGGATACAAGAGACCCAGTACTTC	CASCPTSGIQETQYF
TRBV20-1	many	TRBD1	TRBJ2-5	TGCAGTGCTAGGGGTCGACAGGGAGTCCAAGAGACCCAGTACTTC	CSARGRQGVQETQYF
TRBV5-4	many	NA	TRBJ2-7	TGTGCCAGCAGCCCAGGCCGTTCGTGGGAGCAGTACTTC	CASSPGRSWEQYF
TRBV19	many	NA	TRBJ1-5	TGTGCCAGTAGCAGGGACTGGCAGCCCCAGCATTTT	CASSRDWQPQHF
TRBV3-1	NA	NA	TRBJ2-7	TGTGCCAGCAGCCAAAGCCGGGTTCGGTACTTC	CASSQSRVRYF
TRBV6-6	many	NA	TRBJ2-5	TGTGCCAGCAGTTACGCCACCCGGCAAGAGACCCAGTACTTC	CASSYATRQETQYF
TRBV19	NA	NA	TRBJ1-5	TGTGCCAGTACCCTTTCGGGGGGCGCAGGTCAGCCCCAGCATTTT	CASTLSGGAGQPQHF
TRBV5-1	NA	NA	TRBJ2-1	TGCGCCAGCAGCGAACTAGGCCATGAGCAGTTCTTC	CASSELGHEQFF
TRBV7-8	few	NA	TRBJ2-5	TGTGCCGGCAGCTTAGCTGGAGGATTTGTGGAAGAGACCCAGTACTTC	CAGSLAGGFVEETQYF
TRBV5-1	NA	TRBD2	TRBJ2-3	TGCGCAAGCTCAGCGGGAGAAGGCACAGGTACGCAGTATTTT	CASSAGEGTGTQYF
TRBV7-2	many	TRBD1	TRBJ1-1	TGTGCCAGCAGCCCTCGGACAGGGAGGGACACTGAAGCTTTCTTT	CASSPRTGRDTEAFF